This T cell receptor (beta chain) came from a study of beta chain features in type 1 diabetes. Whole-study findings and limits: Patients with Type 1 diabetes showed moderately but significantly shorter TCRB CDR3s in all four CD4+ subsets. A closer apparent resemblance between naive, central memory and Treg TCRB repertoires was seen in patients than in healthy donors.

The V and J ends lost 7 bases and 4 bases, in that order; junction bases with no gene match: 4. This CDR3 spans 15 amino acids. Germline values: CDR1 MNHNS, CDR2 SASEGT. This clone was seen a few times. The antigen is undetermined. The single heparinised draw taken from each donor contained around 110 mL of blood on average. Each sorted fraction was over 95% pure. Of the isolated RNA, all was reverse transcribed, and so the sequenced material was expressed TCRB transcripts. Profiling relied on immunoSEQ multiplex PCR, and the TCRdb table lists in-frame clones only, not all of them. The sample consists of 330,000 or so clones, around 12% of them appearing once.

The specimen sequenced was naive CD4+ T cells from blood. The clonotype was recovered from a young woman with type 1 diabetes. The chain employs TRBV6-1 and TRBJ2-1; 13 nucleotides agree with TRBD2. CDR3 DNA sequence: TGTGCCAGCACTCCGGGACTAGCGGGGTACAATGAGCAGTTCTTC. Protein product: CASTPGLAGYNEQFF.